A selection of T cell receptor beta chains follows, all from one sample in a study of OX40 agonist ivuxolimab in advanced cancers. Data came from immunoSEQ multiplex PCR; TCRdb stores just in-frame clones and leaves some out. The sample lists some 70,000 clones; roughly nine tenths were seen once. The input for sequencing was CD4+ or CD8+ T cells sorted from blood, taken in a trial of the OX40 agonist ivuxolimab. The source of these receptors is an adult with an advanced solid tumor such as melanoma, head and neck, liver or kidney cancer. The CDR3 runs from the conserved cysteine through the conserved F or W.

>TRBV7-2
CASSPWDSQTGGYTF
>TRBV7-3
CASSPRDRGRTGANVLTF
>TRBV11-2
CASSLGDRVLGTDTQYF
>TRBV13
CASSPRRAKVEQYF
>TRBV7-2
CASSLVPGNTEAFF
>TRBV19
CASSTRPSGNTIYF
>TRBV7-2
CAGKAEGRRGTEAFF
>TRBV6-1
CASSEFSRHMSWNTIYF
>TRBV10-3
CAISEQGANTEAFF
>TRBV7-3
CASSSGTGFTGEQFF
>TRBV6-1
CASRRGQGSPKGYTF
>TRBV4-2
CASSQVEGTGDGYTF
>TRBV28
CASSEHPSPLHF
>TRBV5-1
CASSLAGQGPETQYF
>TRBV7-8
CASSLVQGAVDAYEQYF
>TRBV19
CASSPRRLTNTGELFF
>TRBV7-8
CASSDGLAGGRNEQYF
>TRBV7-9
CASSLVRQGQLVYGGYTF
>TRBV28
CASSLDGGPTGF
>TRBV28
CASSRGRVAEAFF
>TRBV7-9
CASGPQRLSQFF
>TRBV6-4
CASRGGRLEAFF
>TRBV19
CASSNLEGYGYTF
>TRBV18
CASSPRQNAVDTQYF
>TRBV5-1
CASSLVPGANTGELFF
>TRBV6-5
CASSYEAASPRDTQYF
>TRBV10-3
CATQSSGNTIYF
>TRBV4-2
CASSQVSTGELFF
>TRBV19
CASSPRAAASYEQYF
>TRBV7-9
CASSALYEQFF
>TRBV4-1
CASSQDGRGSNNEQFF
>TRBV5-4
CASSLGGYSYEQYF
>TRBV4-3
CASSQDWQTSGGANTQYF
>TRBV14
CASSPGPGPYEQYF
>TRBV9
CASSPRPLVRDNEQFF
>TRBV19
CATSLTGGYSYEQYF
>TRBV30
CAWSPGLATNEQFF
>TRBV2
CARLQAGVYGDTQYF
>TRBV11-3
CASSSPTGTGFRGYTF
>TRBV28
CASSPVPGLIGNQPQHF
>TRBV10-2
CASSQRGPTEEQYF
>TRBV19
CASSISLANPGNEQFF